This TCR beta chain was sequenced during a study of T cell responses to AZD1222 COVID-19 vaccine. The assay was immunoSEQ multiplex PCR, and TCRdb's table has in-frame clones only and misses some. Found here are tens of thousands of clones, about 91% of them singletons; the top ten hold around 30%. Second doses were pooled across both intervals (about 4 or about 12 weeks). Trimming pared 1 base from V and 0 bases from J, leaving 5 bases between. Germline-derived CDR1 and CDR2 are SGHTA and FQGNSA. This CDR3 comprises 14 residues. The chain uses TRBV7-2 and TRBJ2-3; D not resolved. The sequenced sample was peripheral blood, obtained 28 days after the second AZD1222 dose. This TCR was sampled from an adult who received the AZD1222 COVID-19 vaccine. In DNA, the CDR3 is TGTGCCAGCAGCTTAGGGCCAAGCACAGATACGCAGTATTTT. Its protein is CASSLGPSTDTQYF. Combining the CDR3 with reference TRBV7-2 and TRBJ2-3 gives the whole variable domain GAGVSQSPSNKVTEKGKDVELRCDPISGHTALYWYRQSLGQGLEFLIYFQGNSAPDKSGLPSDRFSAERTGGSVSTLTIQRTQQEDSAVYLCASSLGPSTDTQYFGPGTRLTVL.